Listed below are T cell receptor beta chains from one sample, sequenced in a study of cytomegalovirus exposure and HLA in healthy donors. The table came from immunoSEQ multiplex PCR; TCRdb's copy has only in-frame clones and leaves some out. The sample table includes 130,000 to 150,000 clones. Material: PBMCs. The receptors here all came from a man in his forties or fifties in good health and CMV-seronegative. Each CDR3 is given with its conserved first and last residue. Fields, in order: V gene, D gene, J gene, CDR3 protein, CDR3 DNA. A D gene is named only where the DNA matches it firmly.

>TRBV6-1|TRBD1|TRBJ1-5
CASTGQGEYQPQHF
TGTGCCAGCACCGGACAGGGGGAATATCAGCCCCAGCATTTT
>TRBV4-3|TRBD1|TRBJ2-1
CASSPNPGGYYNEQFF
TGCGCCAGCAGCCCTAACCCAGGGGGCTATTACAATGAGCAGTTCTTC
>TRBV11-2|NA|TRBJ1-1
CASSPRGGMRNTEAFF
TGTGCCAGCAGCCCCCGCGGGGGCATGAGGAACACTGAAGCTTTCTTT
>TRBV13|TRBD1|TRBJ1-5
CASSAGQGVNQPQHF
TGTGCCAGCAGCGCGGGACAGGGAGTCAATCAGCCCCAGCATTTT
>TRBV7-9|TRBD1|TRBJ1-1
CASSLDGTANTEAFF
TGTGCCAGCAGCTTAGATGGGACAGCGAACACTGAAGCTTTCTTT
>TRBV7-2|TRBD1|TRBJ2-7
CASRPPGGYEQYF
TGTGCCAGCAGGCCCCCAGGGGGCTACGAGCAGTACTTC
>TRBV4-1|TRBD2|TRBJ2-1
CASSLPLAGGPSYNEQFF
TGCGCCAGCAGCCTCCCGCTAGCGGGGGGCCCCTCCTACAATGAGCAGTTCTTC
>TRBV4-3|TRBD1|TRBJ2-7
CASSQDSGQTYYEQYF
TGCGCCAGCAGCCAAGATTCGGGACAGACATACTACGAGCAGTACTTC
>TRBV7-9|NA|TRBJ1-4
CASSLMSPTNEKLFF
TGTGCCAGCAGCTTAATGAGTCCAACTAATGAAAAACTGTTTTTT
>TRBV5-1|NA|TRBJ1-5
CASSLGVGQPQHF
TGCGCCAGCAGCTTGGGCGTGGGCCAGCCCCAGCATTTT
>TRBV6-5|NA|TRBJ1-2
CASSWDTRSYGYTF
TGTGCCAGCAGTTGGGACACTCGTTCCTATGGCTACACCTTC
>TRBV9|TRBD1|TRBJ1-4
CASSAPGQGVFNEKLFF
TGTGCCAGCAGCGCCCCGGGACAGGGTGTGTTTAATGAAAAACTGTTTTTT
>TRBV7-2|NA|TRBJ2-2
CASSLVASLVATGELFF
TGTGCCAGCAGCTTAGTTGCAAGTCTGGTAGCTACGGGGGAGCTGTTTTTT
>TRBV10-3|TRBD1|TRBJ2-7
CAITGQAESSYEQYF
TGTGCCATCACTGGACAGGCCGAGAGCTCCTACGAGCAGTACTTC
>TRBV29-1|TRBD2|TRBJ2-1
CSVDLAGADKGSYNEQFF
TGCAGCGTTGACCTAGCGGGGGCCGACAAAGGCTCCTACAATGAGCAGTTCTTC
>TRBV11-2|NA|TRBJ1-3
CASSLNGVGGSGNTIYF
TGTGCCAGCAGCTTAAATGGGGTCGGAGGGTCTGGAAACACCATATATTTT
>TRBV6-5|TRBD1|TRBJ2-7
CASSFYRGRSEQYF
TGTGCCAGCAGTTTCTACAGGGGGCGAAGCGAGCAGTACTTC
>TRBV5-1|NA|TRBJ1-1
CASSLEAGARTEAFF
TGCGCCAGCAGCTTGGAGGCAGGGGCGAGGACTGAAGCTTTCTTT
>TRBV2|NA|TRBJ2-5
CAISGLSQETQYF
TGTGCCATCTCCGGACTCTCCCAAGAGACCCAGTACTTC
>TRBV7-9|NA|TRBJ2-7
CASSLQRARGSEQYF
TGTGCCAGCAGCTTACAACGCGCTCGAGGGTCCGAGCAGTACTTC
>TRBV4-3|TRBD2|TRBJ2-5
CASSQHEGGETQYF
TGCGCCAGCAGCCAACATGAGGGAGGGGAGACCCAGTACTTC
>TRBV5-1|NA|TRBJ2-7
CASSLPRQVDLYEQYF
TGCGCCAGCAGCTTACCCCGACAGGTGGATCTCTACGAGCAGTACTTC
>TRBV11-2|NA|TRBJ1-4
CASSPRWDTENEKLFF
TGTGCCAGCAGCCCCCGTTGGGACACCGAAAATGAAAAACTGTTTTTT
>TRBV7-8|TRBD2|TRBJ2-7
CASSPGTSGGAVYEQYF
TGTGCCAGCAGCCCAGGGACTAGCGGGGGGGCTGTATACGAGCAGTACTTC
>TRBV7-9|NA|TRBJ1-5
CASSEDSFHQPQHF
TGTGCCAGCAGCGAGGACTCTTTCCACCAGCCCCAGCATTTT
>TRBV9|NA|TRBJ2-7
CASSVAPPRQILSSYEQYF
TGTGCCAGCAGCGTAGCCCCCCCCAGACAGATACTGAGCTCCTACGAGCAGTACTTC
>TRBV4-2|TRBD1|TRBJ1-2
CASRPGQLSNYGYTF
TGTGCCAGCAGACCGGGACAGCTTTCTAACTATGGCTACACCTTC
>TRBV18|TRBD1|TRBJ2-7
CASSPPSGTGMYEQYF
TGTGCCAGCTCACCACCATCCGGGACAGGGATGTACGAGCAGTACTTC
>TRBV5-1|NA|TRBJ2-5
CASSYIRGVQETQYF
TGCGCCAGCAGCTACATCCGCGGGGTCCAAGAGACCCAGTACTTC
>TRBV5-6|NA|TRBJ2-3
CASSLGPLRGDTQYF
TGTGCCAGCAGCTTGGGACCCCTGCGGGGAGATACGCAGTATTTT
>TRBV7-9|TRBD2|TRBJ2-5
CASSLGTSGAVGTQYF
TGTGCCAGCAGCTTAGGGACTAGCGGGGCAGTGGGGACCCAGTACTTC
>TRBV7-8|NA|TRBJ2-7
CASSLVLRGNEQYF
TGTGCCAGCAGCTTAGTCCTAAGGGGGAACGAGCAGTACTTC
>TRBV7-2|TRBD1|TRBJ1-1
CASSPTRGRGDTEAFF
TGTGCCAGCAGCCCCACGAGGGGGCGCGGAGACACTGAAGCTTTCTTT
>TRBV7-2|TRBD1|TRBJ1-5
CASSLAGQGNQPQHF
TGTGCCAGCAGCTTAGCGGGACAGGGTAATCAGCCCCAGCATTTT
>TRBV14|NA|TRBJ2-7
CASSQDSTHEQYF
TGTGCCAGCAGCCAAGATTCGACTCATGAGCAGTACTTC
>TRBV29-1|NA|TRBJ2-7
CSVARAHEQYF
TGCAGCGTTGCCAGGGCCCACGAGCAGTACTTC